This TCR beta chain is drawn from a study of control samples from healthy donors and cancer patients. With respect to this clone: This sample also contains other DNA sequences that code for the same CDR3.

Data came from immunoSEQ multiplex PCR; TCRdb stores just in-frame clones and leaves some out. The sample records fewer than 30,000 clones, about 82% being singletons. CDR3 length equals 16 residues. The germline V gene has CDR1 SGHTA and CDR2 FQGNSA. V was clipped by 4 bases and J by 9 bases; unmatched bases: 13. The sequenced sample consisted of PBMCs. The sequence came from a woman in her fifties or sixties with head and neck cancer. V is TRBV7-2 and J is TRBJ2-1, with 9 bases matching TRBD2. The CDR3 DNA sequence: TGTGCCAGCAGCTCACGTAGCGGGGGCGCTTTAGGTGAGCAGTTCTTC. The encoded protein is CASSSRSGGALGEQFF.